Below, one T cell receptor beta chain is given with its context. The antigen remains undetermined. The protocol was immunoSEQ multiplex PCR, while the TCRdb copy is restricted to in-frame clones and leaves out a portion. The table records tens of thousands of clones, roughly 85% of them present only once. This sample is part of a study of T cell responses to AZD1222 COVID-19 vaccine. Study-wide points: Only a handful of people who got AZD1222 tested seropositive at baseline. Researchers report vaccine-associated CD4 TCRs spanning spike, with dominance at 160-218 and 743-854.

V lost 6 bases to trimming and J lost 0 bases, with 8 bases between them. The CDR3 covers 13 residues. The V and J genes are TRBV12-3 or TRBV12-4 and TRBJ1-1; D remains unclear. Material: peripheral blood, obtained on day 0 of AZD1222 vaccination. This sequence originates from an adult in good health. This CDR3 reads CASSPALNTEAFF. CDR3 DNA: TGTGCCAGCAGCCCTGCCTTGAACACTGAAGCTTTCTTT.